The clone carrying this T cell receptor beta chain appeared a few times. Antigen specificity is unknown. This CDR3 comprises 15 residues. With V trimmed by 4 bases and J by 2 bases, 7 bases remained unmatched. Germline CDR1 and CDR2: LGHNA and YSLEER. These data originate in a study of cytomegalovirus exposure and HLA in healthy donors. With 60 Vbeta and 13 Jbeta primers, the PCR was carried out. Here immunoSEQ multiplex PCR was the method, and the copy in TCRdb shows in-frame clones only, minus some. The sample yields fewer than 200,000 clones, approximately 77% seen once. The study's findings and limits: TCR beta chain V- and J-gene trimming was linked, in a later analysis, to a missense variant in DCLRE1C.

Input material: PBMCs. The chain combines TRBV4-3 with TRBJ2-5; 7 bases match TRBD2. The sequence was collected from a female donor in good health and CMV-seronegative. CDR3 nucleotide sequence: TGCGCCAGCAGCCCGTTAGCGGGCACTCAAGAGACCCAGTACTTC. It is translated as CASSPLAGTQETQYF.